This TCR beta chain was found in a study of shared clonotypes between healthy human individuals. The study, taken as a whole, reports: It was the non-shared clonotypes that had lower generation probabilities than clonotypes shared by all four donors.

Sequenced by immunoSEQ multiplex PCR; TCRdb stores in-frame clones only, minus some. The sample records about 2.2 million clones, about 92% being singletons. Notes on this clone: Its matching antigen is unknown.

Trimming took 2 bases from V and 8 from J, leaving 12 bases between them. The CDR3 spans 13 residues. The germline CDR1 and CDR2 sequences are SGHAT and FQNNGV. Naivety among CD8 cells was defined by CD45RO negativity and positive CCR7 selection, thereby excluding terminally differentiated effector memory CD45RA+ cells. The clonotype originates from a man younger than 35 in good health. Some clones in this sample may be carry-over from other donors' samples. The chain recombines TRBV11-2 with TRBJ1-2; D is possibly TRBD1 (5 bases). Source material: naive CD8+ T cells from PBMCs. The CDR3 loop reads CASSLSQGFGYTF. In DNA, the CDR3 is TGTGCCAGCAGCTTATCCCAGGGATTCGGCTACACCTTC. The whole variable domain, filled in from reference TRBV11-2 and TRBJ1-2, reads EAGVAQSPRYKIIEKRQSVAFWCNPISGHATLYWYQQILGQGPKLLIQFQNNGVVDDSQLPKDRFSAERLKGVDSTLKIQPAKLEDSAVYLCASSLSQGFGYTFGSGTRLTVV.